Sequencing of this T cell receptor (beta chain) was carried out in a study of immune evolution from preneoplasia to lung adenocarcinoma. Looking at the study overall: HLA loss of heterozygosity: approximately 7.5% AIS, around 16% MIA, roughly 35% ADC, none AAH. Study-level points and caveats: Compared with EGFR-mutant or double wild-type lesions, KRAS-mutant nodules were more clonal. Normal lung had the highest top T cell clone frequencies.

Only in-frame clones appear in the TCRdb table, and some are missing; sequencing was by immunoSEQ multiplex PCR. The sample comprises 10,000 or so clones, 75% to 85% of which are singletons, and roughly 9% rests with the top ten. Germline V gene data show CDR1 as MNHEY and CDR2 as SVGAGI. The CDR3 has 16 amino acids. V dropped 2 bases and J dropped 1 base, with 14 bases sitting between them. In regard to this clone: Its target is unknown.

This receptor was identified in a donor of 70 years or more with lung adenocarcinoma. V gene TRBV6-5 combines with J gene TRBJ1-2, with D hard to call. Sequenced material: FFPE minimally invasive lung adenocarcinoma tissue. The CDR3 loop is CASSYDPAPINYGYTF. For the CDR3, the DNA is TGTGCCAGCAGTTACGACCCAGCCCCCATTAACTATGGCTACACCTTC.